This TCR beta chain is drawn from a study of cytomegalovirus exposure and HLA in healthy donors. Study-level results: Equally common other TCR beta chains were less clonally expanded than HLA-associated ones, a later analysis found.

This clone has only a few counts. Its matching antigen is unknown. The PCR ran on 60 Vbeta and 13 Jbeta primers. Libraries were prepared by immunoSEQ multiplex PCR; TCRdb keeps only in-frame clonotypes and omits some of them. The data show 130,000 or so clones, around 82% seen once. Sequencing was carried out using PBMCs. The TCR was taken from a man aged 45-60 years in good health and CMV-seronegative.

DNA for the CDR3: TGCGCCAGCAGCCTTTCCGACAACTCCTATAATTCACCCCTCCACTTT. It is translated as CASSLSDNSYNSPLHF. The chain carries TRBV5-1 and TRBJ1-6; no clear D. The CDR3 is made up of 16 amino acids. CDR1 and CDR2 (germline): SGHRS, YFSETQ. V lost 4 bases to trimming and J lost 0 bases, with 11 bases between them.